Below, one T cell receptor (beta chain) is given with its context. The antigen remains unidentified. This CDR3 is 14 amino acids long. Germline V CDR1 and CDR2: MNHEY, SMNVEV (reference sequence). The V end was cut by 0 bases, the J end by 9 bases, with 9 bases between. The sample is drawn from a study of blood T cells in healthy people across ages. Together with a sample-barcoded 5' primer, a J-beta primer mix was included in a second PCR lasting roughly 6 to 12 cycles. TCRdb itself ran the 5' RACE reads through MiXCR, one entry per CDR3 protein. Found here are some 640,000 distinct CDR3 sequences, about 28% of them singletons; the top ten hold 15% to 18%. Regarding the study as a whole: Nothing was known about donor CMV status, and this possibly confounded expanded clonotype changes. Roughly linearly, TCR beta diversity per million T cells fell as age increased.

Each individual donor underwent a draw of approximately 9.6 milliliters of peripheral blood. V gene TRBV27 combines with J gene TRBJ1-6, with unresolved D. The sample comprised blood. The source is a woman aged 80 or over in good health. CDR3 sequence: CASSLSWRGSPLHF. The CDR3 DNA reads TGTGCCAGCAGTTTATCATGGCGTGGTTCACCCCTCCACTTT.